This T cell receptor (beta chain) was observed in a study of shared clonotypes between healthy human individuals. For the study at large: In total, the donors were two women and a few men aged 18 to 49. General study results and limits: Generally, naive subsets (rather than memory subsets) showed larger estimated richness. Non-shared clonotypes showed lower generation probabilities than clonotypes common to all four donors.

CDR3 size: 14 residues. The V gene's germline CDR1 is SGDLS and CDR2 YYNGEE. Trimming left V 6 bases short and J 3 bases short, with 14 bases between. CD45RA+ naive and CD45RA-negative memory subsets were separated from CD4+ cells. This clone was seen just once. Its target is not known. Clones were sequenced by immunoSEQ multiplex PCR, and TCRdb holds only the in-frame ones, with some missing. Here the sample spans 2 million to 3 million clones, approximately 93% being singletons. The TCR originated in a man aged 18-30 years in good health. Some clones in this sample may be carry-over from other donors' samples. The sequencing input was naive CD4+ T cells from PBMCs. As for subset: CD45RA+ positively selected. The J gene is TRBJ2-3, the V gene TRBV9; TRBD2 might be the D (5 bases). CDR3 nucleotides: TGTGCCAGCACCCCCACAACTAGTACAGATACGCAGTATTTT. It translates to CASTPTTSTDTQYF.